This is a list of T cell receptor beta chains from one sample in a study of read filtering for tumor transcriptome and immune sequencing. TCRdb recomputed calls from the reads with MiXCR, one row per CDR3 protein. Of some 48,000 distinct CDR3 sequences in the sample, less than 20% are singletons; the top ten hold roughly 14%. The sequencing input was a population of CD138-negative cells sorted from bone marrow. All receptors come from a donor aged 40 or over with multiple myeloma. Each CDR3 is given with its conserved first and last residue. The D gene is left open where the match is weak. Clone size appears in some rows only: once, few, many, or a class for an expanded clone.

>TRBJ1-1|TRBV7-6|many|TRBD1
TGTGCCAGCAGCTTACGACAGGGAATCACTGAAGCTTTCTTT
CASSLRQGITEAFF
>TRBJ2-5|TRBV29-1|medium-sized|-
TGCAGCGTTGAAGACGGGTTAAGCGAGACCCAGTACTTC
CSVEDGLSETQYF
>TRBJ1-4|TRBV9|-|-
TGTGCCAGCAGCTCCAGAGGAGGTGAAAAACTGTTTTTT
CASSSRGGEKLFF
>TRBJ1-5|TRBV20-1|few|-
TGCAGTGCCCCCCGTGGGAGGGCGGATCAGCCCCAGCATTTT
CSAPRGRADQPQHF
>TRBJ1-2|TRBV19|many|-
TGTGCCAGTAGTCGGACGGCGGACATCAGGGGCTATGGCTACACCTTC
CASSRTADIRGYGYTF
>TRBJ2-1|TRBV7-8|few|TRBD2
TGTGCCAGCAGTCATCCGCGGGGGACTAGCGGGAGGGCTTCCAGCTCCTACGATGAGCAGTTCTTC
CASSHPRGTSGRASSSYDEQFF
>TRBJ2-7|TRBV20-1|many|-
TGCAGTGCCCCTCCCGGTCCGGACTACGAGCAGTACTTC
CSAPPGPDYEQYF
>TRBJ2-1|TRBV20-1|-|-
TGCAGTGCTAGCCTCTCTATAGGGGGACCCTACAATGAGCAGTTCTTC
CSASLSIGGPYNEQFF
>TRBJ2-7|TRBV29-1|many|-
TGCAGCGTTGAAAGGGGGACCGAGCAGTACTTC
CSVERGTEQYF
>TRBJ1-5|TRBV29-1|-|-
TGCAGCGTTTCAGGTGGGAACGTCAATCAGCCCCAGCATTTT
CSVSGGNVNQPQHF
>TRBJ2-1|TRBV5-1|-|TRBD2
TGCGCCAGCGGATCTAGCGGGAGGTCCGATCGCGATCAGTTCTTC
CASGSSGRSDRDQFF
>TRBJ2-3|TRBV15|few|TRBD2
TGTGCCACCAGCAGTAGACTAGCGGGAGGGCCTGGAGTGGCAGATACGCAGTATTTT
CATSSRLAGGPGVADTQYF
>TRBJ1-1|TRBV30|many|-
TGTGCCTGGAGTCCCTGGACCGGCGTCACTGAAGCTTTCTTT
CAWSPWTGVTEAFF
>TRBJ2-7|TRBV6-6|few|-
TGTGCCAGCAGTTACTCCGCTTGGAGCTCCTACGAGCAGTACTTC
CASSYSAWSSYEQYF
>TRBJ2-3|TRBV4-2|once|TRBD2
TGTTCCAGCAGCCCCTACCATAGTCCGGGCCTAGCGGAGATCACAGATACGCAGTATTTT
CSSSPYHSPGLAEITDTQYF
>TRBJ1-5|TRBV12-3/TRBV12-4|few|TRBD1
TGTGCCAGCAGTTTCGGGGACAGCTCCTTCGGGCCCCAGCATTTT
CASSFGDSSFGPQHF
>TRBJ1-2|TRBV2|few|-
TGTGCCAGCAGTGAAGGTTACAGGAGATGGGAGGGCTACACCTTC
CASSEGYRRWEGYTF
>TRBJ1-1|TRBV19|few|TRBD1
TGTGCCAGTAGTAACCAGGGGGCGCCGAAAACTGAAGCTTTCTTT
CASSNQGAPKTEAFF
>TRBJ2-1|TRBV24-1|many|-
TGTGCCACCAGCGCTCCGGGGACTGCCCCTTTGGGTGAGCAGTTCTTC
CATSAPGTAPLGEQFF
>TRBJ2-7|TRBV29-1|many|TRBD1
TGCAGCGGCCTCTTGGGACAGGGACACTACGAGCAGTACTTC
CSGLLGQGHYEQYF
>TRBJ1-1|TRBV7-2|-|TRBD1
TGTGCCAGCAGCCAGAGGACAGGGGTCGTGGCTTTCTTC
CASSQRTGVVAFF
>TRBJ2-7|TRBV7-2|many|TRBD1
TGTGCCAGCAGCTTATTTCTACGTGGTGGACAGGGGATTAGGGATTACGAGCAGTACTTC
CASSLFLRGGQGIRDYEQYF
>TRBJ1-3|TRBV18|many|TRBD1
TGTGCCAGCTCACCCGGACAGGCCTCTGGAAACACCATATATTTT
CASSPGQASGNTIYF
>TRBJ1-1|TRBV18|few|-
TGTGCCAGCTCACTGTCCCGGGACACTGAAGCTTTCTTT
CASSLSRDTEAFF
>TRBJ2-3|TRBV5-4|-|TRBD2
TGTGCCAGCAGCTTGGCTCCTAGCGGGAGGGCGGCAGATACGCAGTATTTT
CASSLAPSGRAADTQYF
>TRBJ2-7|TRBV5-5|many|-
TGTGCCAGCAGCTCCCGGTCCGGACAGAACTACGAGCAGTACTTC
CASSSRSGQNYEQYF
>TRBJ2-3|TRBV27|many|TRBD2
TGTGCCAGCAGTTTGCGGCTAGCGGGAGCAGATACGCAGTATTTT
CASSLRLAGADTQYF
>TRBJ2-2|TRBV12-3/TRBV12-4|many|-
TGTGCCAGCATTAAAGGGGGGGTGAACACCGGGGAGCTGTTTTTT
CASIKGGVNTGELFF
>TRBJ2-7|TRBV9|-|-
TGTGCCAGCAGCGTAGGTCCAGGTACGTTCTACGAGCAGTACTTC
CASSVGPGTFYEQYF
>TRBJ1-1|TRBV18|many|-
TGTGCCAGCTCCCCTCAATCTGAAGCTTTCTTT
CASSPQSEAFF
>TRBJ2-7|TRBV2|many|-
TGTGCCAGCAGCCGCATAACTAGCTATTACGAGCAGTACTTC
CASSRITSYYEQYF
>TRBJ2-1|TRBV20-1|many|-
TGCAGTGCTAGTCGCGGGGAGCAGTTCTTC
CSASRGEQFF
>TRBJ1-1|TRBV7-9|-|-
TGTGCTGGCAGCTCCCACGGGAGTGAAGCTTTCTTT
CAGSSHGSEAFF
>TRBJ2-1|TRBV12-3/TRBV12-4|medium-sized|-
TGTGCCAGCACCGGGTACAATGAGCAGTTCTTC
CASTGYNEQFF
>TRBJ1-4|TRBV5-1|many|-
TGCGCCAGCAGCTTGTCCAGGGTGGGTGAAAAACTGTTTTTT
CASSLSRVGEKLFF
>TRBJ1-2|TRBV5-6|-|-
TGTGCCAGCAGCTTAAACAGGGCTCCCGGCTATGGCTACACCTTC
CASSLNRAPGYGYTF
>TRBJ2-3|TRBV29-1|few|-
TGCAGCGTTGCCAGGGAAGGAGATACGCAGTGTTTT
CSVAREGDTQCF
>TRBJ1-5|TRBV19|few|TRBD1
TGTGCCAGTAGTCACGGACAGGGTAATCAGCCCCAGCATTTT
CASSHGQGNQPQHF
>TRBJ2-7|TRBV28|many|-
TGTGCCAGCCGCGTTTTGGGATTGGAGCAGTACTTC
CASRVLGLEQYF
>TRBJ1-5|TRBV10-2|many|-
TGCGCCAGCAGTGAGTCGGGGGACCCGGGCACGCAGCCCCAGCATTTT
CASSESGDPGTQPQHF
>TRBJ1-1|TRBV12-3/TRBV12-4|many|-
TGTGCCAGCAGCCTGGGGCAGTCGAACACTGAAGCTTTCTTT
CASSLGQSNTEAFF